Sequencing of this TCR beta chain was carried out in a study of blood T cell repertoires in COVID-19. This study enrolled people aged roughly 18 to 90 from about two dozen US geographic areas. Cohort 3 donors were reported recovered after two negative PCRs, clearance, or symptom resolution. Trimming cost V 4 bases and J 8 bases; bases outside gene matches: 5. This CDR3 comprises 15 residues. Per germline, CDR1 LGHDT and CDR2 YNNKEL (reference sequence). Method: immunoSEQ multiplex PCR; TCRdb's copy keeps in-frame clones and lacks some. The sample lists roughly 300,000 clones, about 85% seen once, with approximately 5.4% in the top ten.

The clonotype was recovered from a woman in her 30s who had recovered from COVID-19. Sequenced sample: PBMCs or T cells enriched from blood (not recorded which). This chain links TRBV3-1 (or the pseudogene TRBV3-2) with TRBJ2-1, with 13 bases matching TRBD2. CDR3 residues: CASSPTGTSGDEQFF. In DNA form, the CDR3 reads TGTGCCAGCAGCCCCACCGGGACTAGCGGGGATGAGCAGTTCTTC.